The 30 T cell receptor beta chains below all came from one sample that was sequenced in a study of blood T cell repertoires in COVID-19. Sequencing was performed with immunoSEQ multiplex PCR; in TCRdb, only in-frame clones are kept and a portion is missing. The table has 220,000 or so clones, 90% seen once. The sample taken for sequencing was PBMCs or T cells enriched from blood (not recorded which). Source of these receptors: a man aged 25-45 years who had been exposed to COVID-19.

This sequence joins TRBV6-5 and TRBJ2-1; 10 positions agree with TRBD2. Trimming at V came to 2 bases and at J to 8 bases, leaving 9 bases not matched to a gene. Germline V gives CDR1 MNHEY, CDR2 SVGAGI. This CDR3 has 16 amino acids. The CDR3 here is CASSYHTSGNNYEQFF. The DNA for the CDR3 is TGTGCCAGCAGTTACCACACTAGCGGGAATAATTATGAGCAGTTCTTC.

This chain joins TRBV4-1 and TRBJ2-1; D remains ambiguous. Trimming shortened V by 1 base and J by 5 bases, and 12 bases separated the two germline ends. The germline gives CDR1 MGHRA, CDR2 YSYEKL. The CDR3 spans 15 residues. CDR3 in DNA: TGCGCCAGCAGCCAAGTATCTCTAGGTAACAATGAGCAGTTCTTC. This translates into CASSQVSLGNNEQFF.

This chain links TRBV18 with TRBJ1-2, with D possibly matching TRBD1 (5 bases). Per the germline V gene, CDR1 is KGHSH and CDR2 is LQKENI. CDR3 size: 15 residues. The V end lost 0 bases, the J end lost 1 base, and 9 bases lay between the germline ends. In nucleotides, the CDR3 is TGTGCCAGCTCACCACCGGGGGGACTTAACTATGGCTACACCTTC. Translating it yields CASSPPGGLNYGYTF. Full variable domain (rest looked up from reference TRBV18 and TRBJ1-2): NAGVMQNPRHLVRRRGQEARLRCSPMKGHSHVYWYRQLPEEGLKFMVYLQKENIIDESGMPKERFSAEFPKEGPSILRIQQVVRGDSAAYFCASSPPGGLNYGYTFGSGTRLTVV.

This clone occurred a few times. The chain has TRBV5-4 and TRBJ1-2; 7 nucleotides line up with TRBD1. Germline lookup yields CDR1 SGHNT and CDR2 YYREEE (reference sequence). The J segment lost 3 bases and the V segment lost 4 bases, leaving 12 bases of the junction unmatched. The CDR3 is made up of 16 amino acids. The CDR3 here is CASSPQRQGYDYGYTF. The CDR3 DNA is TGTGCCAGCAGCCCCCAGAGACAGGGTTATGACTATGGCTACACCTTC.

V gene TRBV6-2 or TRBV6-3 combines with J gene TRBJ2-5; 7 bases are shared with TRBD2. The length of the CDR3 is 18 residues. J gave up 1 base and V 0 bases, and 11 bases lay outside the gene matches. The germline V gene has CDR1 MNHEY and CDR2 SVGEGT. In DNA, the CDR3 is TGTGCCAGCAGTTACTCGGCCCCCGCTAGCGGACTCCAAGAGACCCAGTACTTC. Translated, it gives CASSYSAPASGLQETQYF.

The V and J genes are TRBV11-3 and TRBJ2-2; the match to TRBD2 covers 9 bases. The CDR3 consists of 15 residues. The V gene's germline CDR1 is SGHNT and CDR2 YENEEA. With 5 bases clipped from V and 4 bases from J, the junction kept 5 bases outside the gene matches. For the CDR3, the DNA is TGTGCCAGCAGCCCGGGACTAGCAGGCACCGGGGAGCTGTTTTTT. Amino acids: CASSPGLAGTGELFF.

The rearrangement links TRBV11-3 to TRBJ2-1; 12 bases are a match to TRBD2. V lost 2 bases and J lost 10; bases outside the gene matches: 9. The CDR3 sequence is 16 residues long. The V gene's germline CDR1 is SGHNT and CDR2 YENEEA. The CDR3 DNA follows: TGTGCCAGCAGCTTACGGTCTAGCGGGGGGGCGTCCGAGCAGTTCTTC. Translating gives CASSLRSSGGASEQFF.

The rearrangement uses TRBV9 and TRBJ2-1; 11 bases match TRBD2. V shed 2 bases and J 8 bases; nucleotides not matched to a gene: 6. The germline V gene encodes CDR1 SGDLS and CDR2 YYNGEE. The CDR3 is made up of 15 amino acids. CDR3 protein: CASSVSGGALYEQFF. The CDR3 DNA is TGTGCCAGCAGCGTTAGCGGGGGGGCGTTGTATGAGCAGTTCTTC.

The J gene is TRBJ2-3, the V gene TRBV24-1, with TRBD1 as a possible D gene (6 bases). The CDR3 totals 16 residues. CDR1 is KGHDR, CDR2 SFDVKD, per germline. Deletions cut 4 bases from V and 1 base from J, with 14 bases between. CDR3 sequence (DNA): TGTGCCACCAGTGACCTTGACAGGTCAGGCACAGATACGCAGTATTTT. This codes for CATSDLDRSGTDTQYF.

The V gene is TRBV4-1, the J gene TRBJ1-6, with TRBD1 identical over 10 bases. Germline V gene data show CDR1 as MGHRA and CDR2 as YSYEKL. This CDR3 contains 15 residues. V trimming: 1 base; J trimming: 10 bases; junction bases outside the gene matches: 4. The CDR3 coding sequence is TGCGCCAGCAGCCAAGCAGGACAGGGGGGATCACCCCTCCACTTT. It encodes CASSQAGQGGSPLHF.

CDR3 bases: TGTGCCAGTAGTATCGGAATGAGGGAGAAACGGTATACTGAAGCTTTCTTT. This translates into CASSIGMREKRYTEAFF. The rearrangement uses TRBV19 and TRBJ1-1; the D is unclear. Germline V gene sequence: CDR1 LNHDA, CDR2 SQIVND (reference sequence). V was trimmed by 3 bases and J by 5 bases, leaving 22 bases between them. This CDR3 is 17 amino acids long. Variable domain in full (rest from reference TRBV19 and TRBJ1-1): DGGITQSPKYLFRKEGQNVTLSCEQNLNHDAMYWYRQDPGQGLRLIYYSQIVNDFQKGDIAEGYSVSREKKESFPLTVTSAQKNPTAFYLCASSIGMREKRYTEAFFGQGTRLTVV.

This clone was counted once. The chain uses TRBV2 and TRBJ2-3; 13 nucleotides align to TRBD2. V was clipped by 7 bases and J by 5 bases; unmatched bases: 9. The CDR3 has 16 amino acids. In germline, CDR1 is SNHLY, CDR2 FYNNEI. The CDR3 nucleotides are TGTGCCAGCATTCGGACTAGCGGGGGTGTTGGAGATACGCAGTATTTT. Amino acid sequence: CASIRTSGGVGDTQYF.

The J gene is TRBJ1-1, the V gene TRBV6-5; D may be TRBD1 (5 bases). Germline V lookup: CDR1 MNHEY, CDR2 SVGAGI. The CDR3 runs 13 residues. The V end was cut by 11 bases, the J end by 0 bases, with 13 bases between. For the CDR3, the DNA is TGTGCCTCCTGGACAACTATGAACACTGAAGCTTTCTTT. It encodes CASWTTMNTEAFF.

The chain combines TRBV7-8 with TRBJ2-7; no clear D. V shed 4 bases and J shed 5 bases, with 6 bases lying between them. There are 11 residues in the CDR3. Germline CDR1 reads SGHVS; CDR2 reads FQNEAQ. For the CDR3, the DNA is TGTGCCAGCAGCTCTAAAAACGAGCAGTACTTC. Encoded protein: CASSSKNEQYF.

The chain joins TRBV19 to TRBJ2-1; TRBD1 matches at 9 bases. Trimming took 5 bases from V and 3 from J; bases not matched to a gene: 11. CDR3 length equals 17 residues. The V gene's germline CDR1 is LNHDA and CDR2 SQIVND (reference sequence). The CDR3 is CASSPPRGQGFYNEQFF. For the CDR3, the DNA is TGTGCCAGTAGTCCGCCCCGGGGACAGGGATTCTACAATGAGCAGTTCTTC. The full variable domain, with the rest looked up from reference TRBV19 and TRBJ2-1, is DGGITQSPKYLFRKEGQNVTLSCEQNLNHDAMYWYRQDPGQGLRLIYYSQIVNDFQKGDIAEGYSVSREKKESFPLTVTSAQKNPTAFYLCASSPPRGQGFYNEQFFGPGTRLTVL.

This chain connects TRBV5-5 to TRBJ2-3; the match to TRBD2 covers 10 bases. V dropped 2 bases and J dropped 2; count of bases not matched to a gene: 5. The CDR3 is 16 residues long. Germline assignment: CDR1 SGHKS and CDR2 YYEKEE (reference sequence). The CDR3 DNA reads as TGTGCCAGCAGCTTTCTAGGGACTAGCGCCACAGATACGCAGTATTTT. This codes for CASSFLGTSATDTQYF.

The gene calls are TRBV2 and TRBJ1-5; TRBD1 matches 9 bases. CDR3 size: 15 residues. The V gene end was trimmed by 4 bases and the J gene end by 5 bases; junction bases not matched to a gene: 6. Germline values: CDR1 SNHLY, CDR2 FYNNEI. The CDR3 region has the DNA TGTGCCAGCAGTGCCCGGGACAGGGCGTATCAGCCCCAGCATTTT. This gives the protein CASSARDRAYQPQHF.

This CDR3 is CASSMEVNTEAFF. CDR3 DNA sequence: TGTGCCAGCAGCATGGAGGTGAACACTGAAGCTTTCTTT. The chain employs TRBV21-1 and TRBJ1-1. TRBV21-1 is tagged as a pseudogene. The CDR3 covers 13 residues.

V gene TRBV5-5 combines with J gene TRBJ2-5; 10 nucleotides match TRBD2. The CDR3 is 14 residues long. V lost 4 bases and J lost 5; bases outside the gene matches: 5. Germline CDR1 and CDR2: SGHKS and YYEKEE (reference sequence). CDR3 loop: CASSPGLASETQYF. In DNA, the CDR3 is TGTGCCAGCAGCCCGGGACTAGCGAGCGAGACCCAGTACTTC.

This chain connects TRBV7-9 to TRBJ1-1, with D possibly matching TRBD1 (5 bases). V lost 6 bases to trimming and J lost 6 bases, with 11 bases between them. Looked up from germline, CDR1 is SEHNR and CDR2 is FQNEAQ (reference sequence). This CDR3 has 12 amino acids. CDR3 sequence (DNA): TGTGCCAGCAGTTCTCAGGGTGCTGAAGCTTTCTTT. Translated, it gives CASSSQGAEAFF.

The rearrangement links TRBV27 to TRBJ2-7, with D perhaps matching TRBD2 (5 bases). Germline V lookup: CDR1 MNHEY, CDR2 SMNVEV (reference sequence). The CDR3 has 13 amino acids. Trimming cost V 4 bases and J 3 bases, with 10 bases left between them. The CDR3: CASSSRVGYEQYF. The CDR3 DNA sequence: TGTGCCAGCAGTTCGAGGGTGGGCTACGAGCAGTACTTC.

The chain combines TRBV7-9 with TRBJ1-2, with D tentatively TRBD1 (5 bases). The V gene's germline CDR1 is SEHNR and CDR2 FQNEAQ (reference sequence). V was trimmed by 3 bases and J by 3 bases, leaving 5 bases between them. The CDR3 runs to 12 residues. In nucleotides, the CDR3 is TGTGCCAGCAGCTTGACAGACTATGGCTACACCTTC. Its protein is CASSLTDYGYTF.

The chain carries TRBV5-1 and TRBJ1-1; D is unclear. The CDR3 is 14 residues long. The V end lost 6 bases, the J end lost 1 base, and 13 bases lay between the germline ends. The germline CDR1 and CDR2 sequences are SGHRS and YFSETQ. The CDR3 nucleotides are TGCGCCAGCACCCTAGGCAGCCAGAACACTGAAGCTTTCTTT. This codes for CASTLGSQNTEAFF.

This chain links TRBV7-6 with TRBJ2-2; no definite D call. This CDR3 is 14 amino acids long. CDR1 is SGHVS and CDR2 is FNYEAQ in the germline V gene. The V and J ends lost 6 bases and 2 bases respectively, with 10 bases between them. CDR3 in amino acids: CASRFPGNTGELFF. The CDR3 coding sequence is TGTGCCAGCAGGTTCCCAGGAAACACCGGGGAGCTGTTTTTT.

The chain combines TRBV5-6 with TRBJ2-5, with 12 bases that match TRBD2. Germline V gives CDR1 SGHDT, CDR2 YYEEEE. This CDR3 is 15 amino acids long. J lost 3 bases, V lost 4 bases, and 4 bases had no gene match. The chain's CDR3 is CASSPSGGAKETQYF. DNA for the CDR3: TGTGCCAGCAGCCCTAGCGGGGGGGCGAAAGAGACCCAGTACTTC.

This rearrangement joins TRBV6-5 to TRBJ1-2; 8 nucleotides line up with TRBD1. V dropped 2 bases and J dropped 6; count of bases not matched to a gene: 5. Germline V gene lookup returns CDR1 MNHEY and CDR2 SVGAGI. The CDR3 runs to 14 residues. CDR3 region: CASSYQGAGDGYTF. CDR3 nucleotide sequence: TGTGCCAGCAGTTACCAGGGGGCTGGGGATGGCTACACCTTC.

V is TRBV7-9 and J is TRBJ2-7; possibly TRBD1 for D (5 bases). V was pared by 5 bases and J by 0 bases, with 14 bases between. Germline V gene data show CDR1 as SEHNR and CDR2 as FQNEAQ (reference sequence). The CDR3 length is 15 residues. CDR3 coding DNA: TGTGCCAGCAGCCGAGCGACAGCCTACTCCTACGAGCAGTACTTC. It translates to CASSRATAYSYEQYF.

The V call is TRBV7-9, the J call TRBJ2-2, with 7 bases fitting TRBD2. Germline values: CDR1 SEHNR, CDR2 FQNEAQ (reference sequence). CDR3 length equals 15 residues. V lost 7 bases and J lost 3; bases outside the gene matches: 8. Written as DNA, the CDR3 is TGTGCCAGCACCGAGCGGGACTCCGACACCGGGGAGCTGTTTTTT. Its protein is CASTERDSDTGELFF. The entire variable domain, with the rest obtained from reference TRBV7-9 and TRBJ2-2, is as follows: DTGVSQNPRHKITKRGQNVTFRCDPISEHNRLYWYRQTLGQGPEFLTYFQNEAQLEKSRLLSDRFSAERPKGSFSTLEIQRTEQGDSAMYLCASTERDSDTGELFFGEGSRLTVL.

This clone was seen a single time. The CDR3 here is CASSLADGKGATRSSPLHF. The CDR3 bases are TGTGCCAGCAGCTTAGCGGATGGGAAGGGGGCGACTAGAAGCTCACCCCTCCACTTT. The rearrangement joins TRBV11-2 to TRBJ1-6; 7 bases line up with TRBD1. This CDR3 region has 19 residues. Looked up from germline, CDR1 is SGHAT and CDR2 is FQNNGV. Trimming removed 1 base from V and 10 bases from J; junction bases left unmatched: 19.

The gene calls are TRBV7-2 and TRBJ2-7; D is perhaps TRBD1 (5 bases). V was shortened by 1 base and J by 0 bases, with 13 bases between the two germline ends. Germline CDR1 and CDR2: SGHTA and FQGNSA. This CDR3 contains 16 residues. The CDR3 sequence: CASSLGFRGYSYEQYF. Here the CDR3 DNA reads TGTGCCAGCAGCTTAGGGTTTAGGGGATACTCCTACGAGCAGTACTTC. Using reference TRBV7-2 and TRBJ2-7 for the parts outside the CDR3, the full variable domain is GAGVSQSPSNKVTEKGKDVELRCDPISGHTALYWYRQSLGQGLEFLIYFQGNSAPDKSGLPSDRFSAERTGGSVSTLTIQRTQQEDSAVYLCASSLGFRGYSYEQYFGPGTRLTVT.